This T cell receptor (beta chain) came from a study of Ad26.COV2.S vaccination and SARS-CoV-2 variants. Across the whole study: The donor was enrolled in the Ad26.COV2.S arm of the COV1001 trial. Intramuscularly, Ad26.COV2.S was given either once or twice, 56 days apart. Findings of the study overall: Non-spike TCR breadth was similar in vaccine and placebo recipients. Compared with placebo recipients, vaccine recipients had higher spike-specific TCR breadth.

About this clone: Its antigen is unidentified.

V lost 0 bases and J lost 4, with 14 bases in between. CDR1 is SGHKS, CDR2 YYEKEE, per germline (reference sequence). The CDR3 sequence is 15 residues long. Treatment reported: roughly 18 received Ad26.COV2.S at low or high dose, single or two shots; 5 received placebo; per-sample allocation not given. Vaccine and placebo recipients were sampled on day 63 after the first injection. Generated by immunoSEQ multiplex PCR, the TCRdb table keeps only in-frame clones and is missing some. The sample holds some 640,000 clones; 70% to 90% are singletons and the top ten take about 1.5%. This receptor was identified in a person aged 18 to 65 who received the Ad26.COV2.S COVID-19 vaccine or a placebo. The chain links TRBV5-5 to TRBJ2-7; the D is unclear. Sequencing was performed on peripheral blood, taken in a trial of Ad26.COV2.S vaccine versus placebo. CDR3 nucleotide sequence: TGTGCCAGCAGCTTGGAGTTTCCGGGCTGGTACGAGCAGTACTTC. Translated: CASSLEFPGWYEQYF.